These 12 T cell receptor beta chains share one sample of origin, sequenced in a study of PD-1 blockade in classical Hodgkin lymphoma. Assay: immunoSEQ multiplex PCR; the TCRdb copy retains only in-frame clones and omits some. The repertoire holds 40,000 to 45,000 clones, with about 70% as singletons. With no exception, relapse followed autologous stem cell transplantation in all patients, and brentuximab vedotin exposure varied. The sequences come from peripheral blood mononuclear cells (PBMCs), collected at baseline. The receptors originated from a human donor with classical Hodgkin lymphoma.

As regards this clone: Other nucleotide sequences from this sample produce the same CDR3. The chain has TRBV19 and TRBJ1-1, with 7 bases identical to TRBD1. Germline assignment: CDR1 LNHDA and CDR2 SQIVND (reference sequence). The CDR3 has 14 residues. With V trimmed by 5 bases and J by 3 bases, 6 bases remained unmatched. The CDR3 here is CASSSDRTYTEAFF. The CDR3 DNA follows: TGTGCCAGTAGTTCGGACAGGACCTACACTGAAGCTTTCTTT.

The chain couples TRBV27 to TRBJ1-1; D remains unclear. CDR1 MNHEY and CDR2 SMNVEV come from the germline V gene (reference sequence). V lost 5 bases and J lost 1, with 8 bases in between. The CDR3 runs to 13 residues. This CDR3 is CASSLSRNTEAFF. In DNA form, the CDR3 reads TGTGCCAGCAGTCTTTCACGGAACACTGAAGCTTTCTTT.

J is TRBJ2-7 and V is TRBV5-7, with D possibly TRBD1 on 5 matching bases. TRBV5-7 is given ORF status, its function remaining uncertain. CDR3 length: 16 amino acids. Trimming took off 8 bases at V and 3 bases at J, with 24 bases between the two ends. CDR3 sequence: CASVPRTPKGNYEQYF. CDR3 bases: TGTGCCAGTGTCCCCCGGACACCTAAAGGGAACTACGAGCAGTACTTC.

The rearrangement uses TRBV7-3 and TRBJ2-1; TRBD2 matches 13 bases. Germline V lookup: CDR1 SGHTA, CDR2 FQGTGA. The CDR3 is made up of 16 amino acids. V lost 0 bases to trimming and J lost 9 bases; unmatched junction nucleotides: 5. CDR3 in DNA: TGTGCCAGCAGCTTAACCGGGACTAGCGGGACTGGTGAGCAGTTCTTC. Its translation is CASSLTGTSGTGEQFF.

The rearrangement links TRBV28 to TRBJ1-1; D is possibly TRBD1 (6 bases). From germline, CDR1 is MDHEN and CDR2 SYDVKM. This CDR3 comprises 14 residues. V lost 5 bases and J 2 bases, leaving 12 bases between the germline ends. The CDR3 sequence is CASSPEDRNTEAFF. CDR3 in DNA: TGTGCCAGCAGTCCTGAGGACAGAAACACTGAAGCTTTCTTT.

V and J are TRBV10-3 and TRBJ2-7; TRBD1 is a possible D gene (5 bases). The CDR3 is 14 residues long. Germline assignment: CDR1 ENHRY and CDR2 SYGVKD. V gave up 3 bases and J gave up 4 bases, with 13 bases separating them. The CDR3 spells CAISEGPGLYEQYF. The DNA of the CDR3 is TGTGCCATCAGTGAAGGGCCAGGGCTGTACGAGCAGTACTTC.

The DNA for the CDR3 is TGTGCCAGCAGTGAGCTCCCCGGGGGCGGCCAAGAGACCCAGTACTTC. Protein: CASSELPGGGQETQYF. The chain carries TRBV2 and TRBJ2-5; the D gene could be TRBD1 or TRBD2 (6 bases each). Germline-derived CDR1 and CDR2 are SNHLY and FYNNEI. This CDR3 is 16 amino acids long. V was cut by 3 bases and J by 1 base, with 15 bases left in between.

The chain employs TRBV6-5 and TRBJ2-7; unclear D gene. The CDR3 sequence is 12 residues long. Germline V CDR1 and CDR2: MNHEY, SVGAGI. V lost 5 bases, J lost 7 bases, and 12 bases lay in between. CDR3 residues: CASSVKGREQYF. DNA of the CDR3: TGTGCCAGCAGTGTTAAGGGTAGGGAGCAGTACTTC.

This sequence joins TRBV20-1 and TRBJ2-5; D ambiguous. Trimming took 8 bases from V and 5 from J, leaving 9 bases between them. CDR3 size: 10 residues. Looked up from germline, CDR1 is DFQATT and CDR2 is SNEGSKA (reference sequence). CDR3 loop: CSISQETQYF. The DNA for the CDR3 is TGCAGTATCTCCCAGGAGACCCAGTACTTC.

V is TRBV5-5 and J is TRBJ1-3, with 8 bases fitting TRBD1. V dropped 6 bases and J dropped 3; count of bases not matched to a gene: 8. Germline V gene lookup returns CDR1 SGHKS and CDR2 YYEKEE (reference sequence). This CDR3 has 15 amino acids. CDR3 amino acids: CASNFQGASGNTIYF. CDR3 coding DNA: TGTGCCAGCAACTTCCAGGGGGCCAGTGGAAACACCATATATTTT.

The V call is TRBV20-1, the J call TRBJ2-2; no firm D call. This CDR3 comprises 11 residues. Germline V CDR1 and CDR2: DFQATT, SNEGSKA (reference sequence). Trimming shortened V by 7 bases and J by 4 bases, and 7 bases separated the two germline ends. CDR3 sequence (DNA): TGCAGTGTTATCCTCACCGGGGAGCTGTTTTTT. Translating gives CSVILTGELFF.

The gene calls are TRBV6-6 and TRBJ2-3; TRBD2 might be the D (6 bases). This CDR3 is 12 amino acids long. Looked up from germline, CDR1 is MNHNY and CDR2 is SVGAGI (reference sequence). With 0 bases removed from V and 11 bases from J, the gap between germline ends came to 9 bases. CDR3 in amino acids: CASSYSSAGQYF. DNA for the CDR3: TGTGCCAGCAGTTACTCGTCAGCGGGGCAGTATTTT.